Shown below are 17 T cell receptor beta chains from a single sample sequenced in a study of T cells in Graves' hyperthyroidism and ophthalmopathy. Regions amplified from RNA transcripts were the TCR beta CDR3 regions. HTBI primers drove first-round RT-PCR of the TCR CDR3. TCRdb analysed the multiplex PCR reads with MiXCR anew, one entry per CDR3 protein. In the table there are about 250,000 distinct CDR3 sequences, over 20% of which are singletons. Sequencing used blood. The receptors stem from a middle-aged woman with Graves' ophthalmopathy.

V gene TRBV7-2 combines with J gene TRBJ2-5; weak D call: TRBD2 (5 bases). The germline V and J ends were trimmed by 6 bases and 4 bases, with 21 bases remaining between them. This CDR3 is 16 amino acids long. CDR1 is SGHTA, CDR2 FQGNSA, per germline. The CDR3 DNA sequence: TGTGCCAGCAGATCAGACATTGGTCTAGCCGGAGAGACCCAGTACTTC. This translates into CASRSDIGLAGETQYF.

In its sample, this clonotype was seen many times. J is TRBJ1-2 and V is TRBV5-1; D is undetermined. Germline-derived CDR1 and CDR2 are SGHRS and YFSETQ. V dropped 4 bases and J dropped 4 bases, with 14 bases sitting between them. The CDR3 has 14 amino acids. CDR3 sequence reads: CASSLEANRYGYTF. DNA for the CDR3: TGCGCCAGCAGCCTGGAAGCAAACCGCTATGGCTACACCTTC. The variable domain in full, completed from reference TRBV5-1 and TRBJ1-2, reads KAGVTQTPRYLIKTRGQQVTLSCSPISGHRSVSWYQQTPGQGLQFLFEYFSETQRNKGNFPGRFSGRQFSNSRSEMNVSTLELGDSALYLCASSLEANRYGYTFGSGTRLTVV.

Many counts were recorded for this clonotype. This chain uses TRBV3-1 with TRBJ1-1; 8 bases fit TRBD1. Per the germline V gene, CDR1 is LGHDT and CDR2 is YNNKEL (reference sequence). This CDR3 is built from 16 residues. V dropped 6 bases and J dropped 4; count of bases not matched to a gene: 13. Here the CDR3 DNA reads TGTGCCAGCAGAGCAGGGGGCGGAGGGTCGGGCACTGAAGCTTTCTTT. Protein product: CASRAGGGGSGTEAFF. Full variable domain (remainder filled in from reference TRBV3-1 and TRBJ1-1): DTAVSQTPKYLVTQMGNDKSIKCEQNLGHDTMYWYKQDSKKFLKIMFSYNNKELIINETVPNRFSPKSPDKAHLNLHINSLELGDSAVYFCASRAGGGGSGTEAFFGQGTRLTVV.

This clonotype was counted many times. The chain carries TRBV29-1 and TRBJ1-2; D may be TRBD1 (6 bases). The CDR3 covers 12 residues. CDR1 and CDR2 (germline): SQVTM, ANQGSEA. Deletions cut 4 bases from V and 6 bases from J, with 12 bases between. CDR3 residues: CSVGGGADGYTF. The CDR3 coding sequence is TGCAGCGTTGGAGGGGGGGCGGATGGCTACACCTTC.

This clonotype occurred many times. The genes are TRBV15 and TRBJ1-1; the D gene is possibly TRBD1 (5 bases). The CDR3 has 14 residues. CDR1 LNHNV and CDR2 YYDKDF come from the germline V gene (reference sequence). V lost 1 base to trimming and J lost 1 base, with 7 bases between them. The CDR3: CATSRGGQNTEAFF. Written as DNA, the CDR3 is TGTGCCACCAGCAGAGGAGGACAGAACACTGAAGCTTTCTTT.

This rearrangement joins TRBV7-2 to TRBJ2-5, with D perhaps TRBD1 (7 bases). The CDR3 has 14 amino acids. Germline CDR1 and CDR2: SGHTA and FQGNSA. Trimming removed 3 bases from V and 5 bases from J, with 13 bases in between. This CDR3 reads CASSFAGGQETQYF. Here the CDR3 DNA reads TGTGCCAGCAGCTTCGCCGGGGGACAGGAGACCCAGTACTTC.

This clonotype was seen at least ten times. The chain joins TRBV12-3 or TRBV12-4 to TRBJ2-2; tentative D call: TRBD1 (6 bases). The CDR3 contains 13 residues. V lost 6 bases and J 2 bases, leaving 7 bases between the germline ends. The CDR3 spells CASRQGNTGELFF. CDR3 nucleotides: TGTGCCAGCAGACAGGGAAACACCGGGGAGCTGTTTTTT.

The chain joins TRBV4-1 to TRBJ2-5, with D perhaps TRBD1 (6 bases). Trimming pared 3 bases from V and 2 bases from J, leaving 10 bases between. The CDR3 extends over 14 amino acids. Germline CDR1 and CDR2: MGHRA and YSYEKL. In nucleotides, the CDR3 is TGCGCCAGCAGCCAGCATACAGGGCAAGAGACCCAGTACTTC. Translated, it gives CASSQHTGQETQYF.

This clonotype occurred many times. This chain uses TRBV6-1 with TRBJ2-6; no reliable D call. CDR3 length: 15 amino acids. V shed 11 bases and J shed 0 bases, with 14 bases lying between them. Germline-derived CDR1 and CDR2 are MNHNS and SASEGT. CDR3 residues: CAASDGLSGANVLTF. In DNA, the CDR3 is TGTGCCGCATCGGACGGTCTCTCTGGGGCCAACGTCCTGACTTTC.

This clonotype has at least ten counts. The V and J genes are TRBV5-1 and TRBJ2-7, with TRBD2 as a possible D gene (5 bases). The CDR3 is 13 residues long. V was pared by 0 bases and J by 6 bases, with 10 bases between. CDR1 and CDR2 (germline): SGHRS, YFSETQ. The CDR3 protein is CASSLDRGFEQYF. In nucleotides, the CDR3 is TGCGCCAGCAGCTTGGATCGGGGTTTCGAGCAGTACTTC. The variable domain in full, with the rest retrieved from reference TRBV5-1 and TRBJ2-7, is KAGVTQTPRYLIKTRGQQVTLSCSPISGHRSVSWYQQTPGQGLQFLFEYFSETQRNKGNFPGRFSGRQFSNSRSEMNVSTLELGDSALYLCASSLDRGFEQYFGPGTRLTVT.

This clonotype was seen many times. CDR3 nucleotides: TGCAGTGCTAGAGACAGCCTTCTAGCGGGCAGGACCTACGAGCAGTACTTC. Its protein is CSARDSLLAGRTYEQYF. This rearrangement joins TRBV20-1 to TRBJ2-7, with 8 nucleotides matching TRBD2. This CDR3 region has 17 residues. Per the germline V gene, CDR1 is DFQATT and CDR2 is SNEGSKA (reference sequence). V was pared by 0 bases and J by 2 bases, with 12 bases of the junction left unmatched.

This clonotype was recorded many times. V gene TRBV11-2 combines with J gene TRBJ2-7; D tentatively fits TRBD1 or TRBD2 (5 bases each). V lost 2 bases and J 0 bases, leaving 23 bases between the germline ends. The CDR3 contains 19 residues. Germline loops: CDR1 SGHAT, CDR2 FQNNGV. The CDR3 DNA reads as TGTGCCAGCAGCTTACTGGCCAGGGATAAAGCCGGGATCTCCTACGAGCAGTACTTC. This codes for CASSLLARDKAGISYEQYF.

The CDR3 bases are TGTGCCAGCAGTTACGCAGTACGATCCTACGAGCAGTACTTC. It yields the protein CASSYAVRSYEQYF. The chain links TRBV6-5 to TRBJ2-7; D is ambiguous. The CDR3 is made up of 14 amino acids. The V end was cut by 2 bases, the J end by 1 base, with 9 bases between. Germline V lookup: CDR1 MNHEY, CDR2 SVGAGI.

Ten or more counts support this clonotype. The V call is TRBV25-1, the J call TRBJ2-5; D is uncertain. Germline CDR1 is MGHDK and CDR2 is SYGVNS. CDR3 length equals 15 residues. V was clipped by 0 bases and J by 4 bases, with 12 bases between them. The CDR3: CASSEYTGPGETQYF. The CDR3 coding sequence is TGTGCCAGCAGTGAATATACCGGGCCTGGAGAGACCCAGTACTTC.

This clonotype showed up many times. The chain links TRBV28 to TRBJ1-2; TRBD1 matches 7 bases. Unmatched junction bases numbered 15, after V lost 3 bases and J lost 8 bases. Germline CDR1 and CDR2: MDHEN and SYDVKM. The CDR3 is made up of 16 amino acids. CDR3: CASSFTHQDRLEGYTF. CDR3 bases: TGTGCCAGCAGTTTCACACACCAGGACAGGCTTGAGGGCTACACCTTC.

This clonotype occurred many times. CDR3 nucleotide sequence: TGCAGTGCTAGCGAAGTGGGAGAGACCCAGTACTTC. Translated, it gives CSASEVGETQYF. The chain combines TRBV20-1 with TRBJ2-5; D gene uncertain. Germline loops: CDR1 DFQATT, CDR2 SNEGSKA (reference sequence). CDR3 length: 12 amino acids. Trimming left V 3 bases short and J 4 bases short, with 9 bases between.

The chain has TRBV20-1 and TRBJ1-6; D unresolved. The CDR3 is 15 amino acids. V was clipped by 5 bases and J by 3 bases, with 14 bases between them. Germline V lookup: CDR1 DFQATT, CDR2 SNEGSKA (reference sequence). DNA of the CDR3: TGCAGTGCTTCGAACCCCTCAAGCTATAATTCACCCCTCCACTTT. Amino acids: CSASNPSSYNSPLHF.